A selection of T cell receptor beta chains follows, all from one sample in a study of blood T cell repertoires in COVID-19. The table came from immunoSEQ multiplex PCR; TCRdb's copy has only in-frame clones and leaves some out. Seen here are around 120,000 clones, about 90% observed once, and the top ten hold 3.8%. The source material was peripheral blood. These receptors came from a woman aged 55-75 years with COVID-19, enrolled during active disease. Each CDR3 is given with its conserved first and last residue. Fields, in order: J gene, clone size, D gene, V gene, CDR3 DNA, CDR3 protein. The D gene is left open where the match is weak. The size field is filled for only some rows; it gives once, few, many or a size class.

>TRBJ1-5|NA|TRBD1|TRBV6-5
TGTGCCAGCAGTTACGACAGGGATCAGCCCCAGCATTTT
CASSYDRDQPQHF
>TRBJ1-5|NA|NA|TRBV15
TGTGCCACCAGCAGAGGGCAGGGCAATCAGCCCCAGCATTTT
CATSRGQGNQPQHF
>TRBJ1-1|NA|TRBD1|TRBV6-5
TGTGCCAGCAGCTTCAAAGACAGGGGGCGCCTTAGAGCTTTCTTT
CASSFKDRGRLRAFF
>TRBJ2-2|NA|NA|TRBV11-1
TGTGCCAGCAGCTTATTCAGGGTGGGGACCGGGGAGCTGTTTTTT
CASSLFRVGTGELFF
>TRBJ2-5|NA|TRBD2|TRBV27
TGTGCCAGCAGTGGGGGGGTGCTGGGCGTAGAGACCCAGTACTTC
CASSGGVLGVETQYF
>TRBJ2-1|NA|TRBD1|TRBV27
TGTGCCAGTACCCTCGGGACAGGCCTCAATGAGCAGTTCTTC
CASTLGTGLNEQFF
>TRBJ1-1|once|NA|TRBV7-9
TGTGCCAGCAGCTTAGGGGACACGGCGAACACTGAAGCTTTCTTT
CASSLGDTANTEAFF
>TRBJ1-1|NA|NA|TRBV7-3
TGTGCCAGCAGCTTTGGGAGGAACACTGAAGCTTTCTTT
CASSFGRNTEAFF
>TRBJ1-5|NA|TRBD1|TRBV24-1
TGTGCCACCAGTGACTCGGGACAGGGTAATCAGCCCCAGCATTTT
CATSDSGQGNQPQHF
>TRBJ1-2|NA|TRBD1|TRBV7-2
TGTGCCAGCAGCTCAGACCCGCAACAGGGGGCGGCTGGGGGCTACACCTTC
CASSSDPQQGAAGGYTF
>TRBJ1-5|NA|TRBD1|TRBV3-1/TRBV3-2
TGTGCCAGCAGCCAGGAGACAGGGGGTAGCAATCAGCCCCAGCATTTT
CASSQETGGSNQPQHF
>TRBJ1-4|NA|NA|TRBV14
TGTGCCAGCAGCCAAGATAGCGGCAGGGCTGAAAAACTGTTTTTT
CASSQDSGRAEKLFF
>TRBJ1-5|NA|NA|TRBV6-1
TGTGCCAGCAGTGAATTCATCCCGGGGCCCCAGCATTTT
CASSEFIPGPQHF
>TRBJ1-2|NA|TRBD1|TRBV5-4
TGTGCCAGCAGCCGGACAGGGCGGGACTATGGCTACACCTTC
CASSRTGRDYGYTF
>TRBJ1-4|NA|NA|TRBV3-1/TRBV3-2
TGTGCCAGCAGCCAAGATCGGGCGGGTGAAAAACTGTTTTTT
CASSQDRAGEKLFF
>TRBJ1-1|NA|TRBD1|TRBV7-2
TGTGCCAGCAGCTTATGGGCAGGGGGGACTGAAGCTTTCTTT
CASSLWAGGTEAFF
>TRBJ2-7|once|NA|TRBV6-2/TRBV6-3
TGTGCCAGCAGTCTAACCTACGAGCAGTACTTC
CASSLTYEQYF
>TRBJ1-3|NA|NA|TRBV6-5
TGTGCCAGCAGTTACCGTCTGCAGTCGGGAAACACCATATATTTT
CASSYRLQSGNTIYF
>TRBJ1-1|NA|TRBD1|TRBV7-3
TGTGCCAGCAGCCCTCGGACAGGGAGGAACACTGAAGCTTTCTTT
CASSPRTGRNTEAFF
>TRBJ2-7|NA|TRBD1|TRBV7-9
TGTGCCAGCAGTTCCGGGACAGGGTCCTACGAGCAGTACTTC
CASSSGTGSYEQYF
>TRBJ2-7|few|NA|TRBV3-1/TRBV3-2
TGTGCCAGCAGCCGAATAGGGGGGGCAGGGGAGCAGTACTTC
CASSRIGGAGEQYF
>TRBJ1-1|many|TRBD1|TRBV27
TGTGCCACCCGGACAGGGAGCACTGAAGCTTTCTTT
CATRTGSTEAFF
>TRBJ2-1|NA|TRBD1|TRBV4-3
TGCGCCAGCAGCCAGAGAGCCGGGACAGGTTTGATCAATGAGCAGTTCTTC
CASSQRAGTGLINEQFF
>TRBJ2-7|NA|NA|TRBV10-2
TGCGCCAGCATGGGACACGCTCAGTACGAGCAGTACTTC
CASMGHAQYEQYF
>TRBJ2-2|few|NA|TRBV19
TGTGCCAGTAGTGCGGGACAGTACACCGGGGAGCTGTTTTTT
CASSAGQYTGELFF
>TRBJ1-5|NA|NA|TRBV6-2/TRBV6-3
TGTGCCAGCAGTTTTGGAGTATATAGCAATCAGCCCCAGCATTTT
CASSFGVYSNQPQHF
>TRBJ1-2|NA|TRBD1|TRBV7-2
TGTGCCAGCAGCTCCAGGACAGGCAACGGCTACACCTTC
CASSSRTGNGYTF
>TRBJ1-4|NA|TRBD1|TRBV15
TGTGCCACCAGCGTAGGGACAGGGAATGAAAAACTGTTTTTT
CATSVGTGNEKLFF
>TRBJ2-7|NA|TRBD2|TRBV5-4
TGTGCCAGCAGCTCGAAGCGGGGGGCCTCCTACGAGCAGTACTTC
CASSSKRGASYEQYF
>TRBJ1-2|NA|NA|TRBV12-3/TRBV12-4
TGTGCCAGCAGTTGGGGGGAGAGTATGGGCTACACCTTC
CASSWGESMGYTF
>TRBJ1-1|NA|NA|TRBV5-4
TGTGCCAGCAGCTTTAACAGAATTAGTGTCACTGAAGCTTTCTTT
CASSFNRISVTEAFF
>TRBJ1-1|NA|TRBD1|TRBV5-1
TGCGCCAGCAGGATATACGTTACAGGGGTAGGCACTGAAGCTTTCTTT
CASRIYVTGVGTEAFF
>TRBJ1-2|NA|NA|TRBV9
TGTGCCAGCAGCGCCGGGAGCCCTTATGGCTACACCTTC
CASSAGSPYGYTF
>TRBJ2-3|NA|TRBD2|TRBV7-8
TGTGCCAGCAGCACTAGCGGGGGCCGCGTCAGTAATACGCAGTATTTT
CASSTSGGRVSNTQYF
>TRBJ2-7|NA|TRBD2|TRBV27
TGTGCCAGCAGTTTATTAGCGGGGGGGTCCTACGAGCAGTACTTC
CASSLLAGGSYEQYF
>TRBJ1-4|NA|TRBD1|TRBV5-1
TGCGCCAGCAGCCTGGGACAGGGCTCAGGAAAACTGTTTTTT
CASSLGQGSGKLFF
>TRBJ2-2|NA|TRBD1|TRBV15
TGTGCCACCAGCAGAATTACAGGGGGCATCACCGGGGAGCTGTTTTTT
CATSRITGGITGELFF
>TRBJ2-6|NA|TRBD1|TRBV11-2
TGTGCCAGCAGCCGGGGGGGGACAGGGGCCATTGGGGCCAACGTCCTGACTTTC
CASSRGGTGAIGANVLTF
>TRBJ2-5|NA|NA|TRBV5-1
TGCGCCAGCAGCCTAAATATCCAAGAGACCCAGTACTTC
CASSLNIQETQYF
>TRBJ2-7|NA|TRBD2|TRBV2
TGTGCCAGCAACCTAGCGGGGGGGGTCTACGAGCAGTACTTC
CASNLAGGVYEQYF
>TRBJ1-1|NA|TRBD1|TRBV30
TGTGCCTGGAACCCCCGACAGGGTTGGGTTTGGACTGAAGCTTTCTTT
CAWNPRQGWVWTEAFF
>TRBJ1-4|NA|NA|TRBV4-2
TGTGCCAGCAGCCTTCTAATCAGGGGATCAACTAATGAAAAACTGTTTTTT
CASSLLIRGSTNEKLFF